The 8 T cell receptor beta chains below come from one sample, sequenced in a study of blood T cell repertoires in COVID-19. The repertoire was sequenced with immunoSEQ multiplex PCR; TCRdb's copy has only in-frame clones and lacks some. The top ten clones hold roughly 2.2% of a sample with around 120,000 clones, around nine tenths of them seen once. The sequenced sample was PBMCs or T cells enriched from blood (not recorded which). Receptors originate from a woman aged 45-60 years who had recovered from COVID-19.

V and J are TRBV10-1 and TRBJ1-3; no firm D call. Germline assignment: CDR1 WNHNN and CDR2 SYGVQD (reference sequence). V was clipped by 8 bases and J by 0 bases, with 8 bases between them. The length of the CDR3 is 13 residues. The CDR3 loop reads CASVNYSGNTIYF. The CDR3 nucleotides are TGCGCCAGCGTAAACTACTCTGGAAACACCATATATTTT.

The count of this clone is one. J is TRBJ1-5 and V is TRBV6-2 or TRBV6-3; D is perhaps TRBD1 (6 bases). The CDR3 contains 16 residues. Germline V gene sequence: CDR1 MNHEY, CDR2 SVGEGT. Trimming took off 5 bases at V and 6 bases at J, with 20 bases between the two ends. CDR3 in amino acids: CASSQTSRGAGQPQHF. As DNA, the CDR3 is TGTGCCAGCAGTCAAACAAGTCGGGGGGCGGGTCAGCCCCAGCATTTT.

This clone turned up a few times. The V gene is TRBV5-4, the J gene TRBJ2-7; D unresolved. Germline values: CDR1 SGHNT, CDR2 YYREEE (reference sequence). This CDR3 is 14 amino acids long. Trimming took 4 bases from V and 7 from J, leaving 18 bases between them. The DNA for the CDR3 is TGTGCCAGCAGCCGGTCTGGGCCACTTTTGGAGCAGTACTTC. Protein: CASSRSGPLLEQYF.

This chain links TRBV6-2 or TRBV6-3 with TRBJ2-7, with D possibly TRBD1 on 5 matching bases. Trimming stripped 6 bases from V and 2 bases from J, with 14 bases between. The CDR3 runs to 14 residues. The germline V gene encodes CDR1 MNHEY and CDR2 SVGEGT. Here the CDR3 DNA reads TGTGCCAGCAGACCTATCGCAGGGACCTACGAGCAGTACTTC. Its protein is CASRPIAGTYEQYF.

The V gene is TRBV7-6, the J gene TRBJ1-4; 7 bases match TRBD1. CDR3 length: 14 amino acids. The junction had 9 bases not matched to a gene; V was cut back by 2 bases and J by 12 bases. CDR1 is SGHVS and CDR2 is FNYEAQ in the germline V gene. CDR3 sequence reads: CASSLPGGNPELFF. CDR3 DNA sequence: TGTGCCAGCAGCTTACCAGGGGGGAATCCGGAACTGTTTTTT.

Written as DNA, the CDR3 is TGCGCCAGCAGTTTGTTTCAGGGGGTCGGGCCCTACTCTGGGGCCAACGTCCTGACTTTC. It specifies CASSLFQGVGPYSGANVLTF. The chain couples TRBV4-3 to TRBJ2-6, with 7 bases aligning to TRBD1. CDR1 and CDR2 (germline): LGHNA, YSLEER. The CDR3 spans 20 residues. V trimming: 6 bases; J trimming: 0 bases; junction bases outside the gene matches: 17.

V gene TRBV9 combines with J gene TRBJ2-7, with 7 positions matching TRBD1. Germline V gene sequence: CDR1 SGDLS, CDR2 YYNGEE. The CDR3 sequence is 15 residues long. The V and J ends lost 0 bases and 4 bases, in that order; junction bases with no gene match: 7. DNA for the CDR3: TGTGCCAGCAGCGTAGGAATAGGGGGCCGATACGAGCAGTACTTC. It is translated as CASSVGIGGRYEQYF.

V and J are TRBV18 and TRBJ2-7; TRBD1 matches 8 bases. The CDR3 totals 13 residues. V lost 6 bases to trimming and J lost 4 bases; unmatched junction nucleotides: 5. Germline V gene sequence: CDR1 KGHSH, CDR2 LQKENI. CDR3 region: CASSRTGTYEQYF. As DNA, the CDR3 is TGTGCCAGCTCCCGGACAGGGACTTACGAGCAGTACTTC.